One and the same sample provided the 3 T cell receptor beta chains below, sequenced in a study of blood T cell repertoires in COVID-19. Here immunoSEQ multiplex PCR was the method, and the copy in TCRdb shows in-frame clones only, minus some. Here the sample spans some 130,000 clones, 80% being singletons. Sequencing was done on a sample of peripheral blood. The source is a man between 70 and 80 years old with acute or convalescent COVID-19.

This chain connects TRBV7-3 to TRBJ2-3; D perhaps matches TRBD2 (6 bases). This CDR3 is built from 15 residues. Per the germline V gene, CDR1 is SGHTA and CDR2 is FQGTGA. V shed 1 base and J shed 0 bases, with 8 bases lying between them. The CDR3 protein is CASSLSAGSTDTQYF. CDR3 in DNA: TGTGCCAGCAGCTTAAGCGCGGGGAGCACAGATACGCAGTATTTT. Full variable domain (missing parts from reference TRBV7-3 and TRBJ2-3): GAGVSQTPSNKVTEKGKYVELRCDPISGHTALYWYRQSLGQGPEFLIYFQGTGAADDSGLPNDRFFAVRPEGSVSTLKIQRTERGDSAVYLCASSLSAGSTDTQYFGPGTRLTVL.

This chain joins TRBV3-1 (or the pseudogene TRBV3-2) and TRBJ2-1; 7 nucleotides match TRBD1. V trimming: 2 bases; J trimming: 7 bases; junction bases outside the gene matches: 5. The length of the CDR3 is 14 residues. Germline assignment: CDR1 LGHDT and CDR2 YNNKEL (reference sequence). CDR3 bases: TGTGCCAGCAGCCAACCCGACAGGGTGAATGAGCAGTTCTTC. Amino acids: CASSQPDRVNEQFF.

V usage is TRBV2 and J usage is TRBJ1-2; 11 bases agree with TRBD1. Germline CDR1 reads SNHLY; CDR2 reads FYNNEI. The CDR3 totals 14 residues. The J segment lost 4 bases and the V segment lost 4 bases, leaving 2 bases of the junction unmatched. The CDR3 DNA sequence: TGTGCCAGCAGTGGGACAGGGGGCATCTATGGCTACACCTTC. Its protein is CASSGTGGIYGYTF.